This T cell receptor (beta chain) is drawn from a study of cytomegalovirus exposure and HLA in healthy donors. Researchers ran the PCR with 60 Vbeta and 13 Jbeta primers. Assay used: immunoSEQ multiplex PCR; TCRdb lists only in-frame clones, some missing. Found here are 140,000 or so clones, roughly 84% of them singletons; the top ten hold 2% to 3%. The germline gives CDR1 LNHDA, CDR2 SQIVND (reference sequence). This CDR3 region has 15 residues. Trimming took 5 bases from V and 6 from J; bases not matched to a gene: 11. The sequence came from a boy aged 2 to 10 in good health and CMV-seronegative. Sequencing input: PBMCs. This chain connects TRBV19 to TRBJ2-7; 9 bases fit TRBD1. The CDR3 spells CASSSSGTGKVEQYF. CDR3 DNA sequence: TGTGCCAGTAGTTCCTCCGGGACAGGGAAAGTCGAGCAGTACTTC.